This TCR beta chain was retrieved from a study of T cells in tuberculosis. The sample's time point: new active TB diagnosis, blood taken before or within 7 days of starting treatment. Unsorted cryopreserved PBMC were sequenced, averaging around 94,000 T cells per clinical donor. With 1 base clipped from V and 11 bases from J, the junction kept 7 bases outside the gene matches. Germline V gene sequence: CDR1 SQVTM, CDR2 ANQGSEA. The CDR3 has 13 amino acids. Regarding this clone: What it recognizes is unknown.

Repertoires were generated with immunoSEQ multiplex PCR, while TCRdb's copy carries only in-frame clones and drops some. The sample consists of tens of thousands of clones, 92% of them appearing once. Findings and limits, study-wide: Active tuberculosis alpha repertoires lay closer to GMM-specific TCRs than controls'.

The V gene is TRBV29-1, the J gene TRBJ1-4, with TRBD1 matching 7 bases. Here the sequenced sample was PBMCs, taken at tuberculosis diagnosis. The TCR comes from an adult with tuberculosis. Some clones in this sample may be carry-over from other donors' samples. CDR3 residues: CSVEGTGSVKLFF. The CDR3 DNA follows: TGCAGCGTTGAAGGGACAGGCTCCGTGAAACTGTTTTTT.